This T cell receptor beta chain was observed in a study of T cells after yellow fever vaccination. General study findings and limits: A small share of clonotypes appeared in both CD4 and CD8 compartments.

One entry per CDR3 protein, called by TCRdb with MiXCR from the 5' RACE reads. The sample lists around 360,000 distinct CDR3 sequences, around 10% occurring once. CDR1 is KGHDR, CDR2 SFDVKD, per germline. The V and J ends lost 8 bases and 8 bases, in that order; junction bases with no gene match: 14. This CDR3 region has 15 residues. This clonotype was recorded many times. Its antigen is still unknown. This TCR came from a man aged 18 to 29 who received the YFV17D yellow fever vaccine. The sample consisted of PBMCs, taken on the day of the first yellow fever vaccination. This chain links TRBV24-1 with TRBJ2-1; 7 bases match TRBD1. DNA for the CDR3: TGTGCCACCAATACATTAACAGGGGATCCGGATGAGCAGTTCTTC. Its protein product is CATNTLTGDPDEQFF.